The 6 T cell receptor beta chains below were found in one sample sequenced in a study of Ad26.COV2.S vaccination and SARS-CoV-2 variants. The method was immunoSEQ multiplex PCR; TCRdb's version includes in-frame clones alone and lacks a portion of them. The sample gives 300,000 to 500,000 clones, roughly nine tenths of which show up once; roughly 3.2% is in the top ten. Treatment in this sample: 15 to 20 received Ad26.COV2.S at low or high dose, single or two shots; about 5 received placebo; per-sample allocation not given. Sampling was done on day 63 after the first vaccine or placebo injection. Sequenced here: peripheral blood, sampled in a trial of Ad26.COV2.S vaccine versus placebo. The receptors were gathered from a person aged 18-60 years who received the Ad26.COV2.S COVID-19 vaccine or a placebo.

This chain uses TRBV7-8 with TRBJ1-1, with 8 bases identical to TRBD1. The junction had 8 bases not matched to a gene; V was cut back by 1 base and J by 1 base. CDR3 length: 17 residues. Looked up from germline, CDR1 is SGHVS and CDR2 is FQNEAQ. This CDR3 reads CASSLVTGEVGNTEAFF. The CDR3 DNA reads TGTGCCAGCAGCTTAGTGACAGGGGAAGTGGGGAACACTGAAGCTTTCTTT.

The J gene is TRBJ1-2, the V gene TRBV19; D is possibly TRBD1 (5 bases). Germline V gene data show CDR1 as LNHDA and CDR2 as SQIVND (reference sequence). This CDR3 has 14 amino acids. Trimming shortened V by 6 bases and J by 6 bases, and 17 bases separated the two germline ends. The CDR3 reads CASSPRGSVDGYTF. CDR3 coding DNA: TGTGCCAGTAGCCCCCGGGGCAGTGTCGATGGCTACACCTTC.

This chain connects TRBV5-4 to TRBJ1-2; possibly TRBD1 for D (5 bases). This CDR3 spans 15 amino acids. The V gene lost 1 base and the J gene lost 1 base, with 11 bases spanning the gap. Germline-derived CDR1 and CDR2 are SGHNT and YYREEE (reference sequence). CDR3 bases: TGTGCCAGCAGCTTGCCAGGGCGCTATAACTATGGCTACACCTTC. As protein: CASSLPGRYNYGYTF.

The chain joins TRBV30 to TRBJ2-1; no definite D call. The CDR3 totals 13 residues. The germline gives CDR1 GTSNPN, CDR2 SVGIG (reference sequence). V gave up 3 bases and J gave up 10 bases, with 16 bases separating them. DNA for the CDR3: TGTGCCTGGAGAAGGGCCCCTCCCGGCGAGCAGTTCTTC. Its translation: CAWRRAPPGEQFF.

The CDR3 loop is CATSRGPGGTSQETQYF. For the CDR3, the DNA is TGTGCCACCAGCAGGGGGCCAGGGGGCACGTCACAAGAGACCCAGTACTTC. The chain has TRBV15 and TRBJ2-5; 8 nucleotides match TRBD1. The germline V gene encodes CDR1 LNHNV and CDR2 YYDKDF (reference sequence). Germline trimming cut 3 bases from V and 2 bases from J; bases unmatched to any gene: 11. The CDR3 has 17 residues.

The V gene is TRBV27, the J gene TRBJ1-4, with TRBD1 identical over 8 bases. The CDR3 consists of 14 residues. The trim removed 1 base at V and 7 bases at J, leaving 2 bases unmatched. Germline V CDR1 and CDR2: MNHEY, SMNVEV (reference sequence). For the CDR3, the DNA is TGTGCCAGCAGTTTATACAGGGGGGGTGAAAAACTGTTTTTT. This sequence encodes CASSLYRGGEKLFF.